This T cell receptor beta chain originates from a study of blood T cell repertoires in COVID-19. Trimming pared 1 base from V and 4 bases from J, leaving 13 bases between. The CDR3 covers 15 residues. The germline V gene has CDR1 SGHTA and CDR2 FQGNSA. Libraries were prepared by immunoSEQ multiplex PCR; TCRdb keeps only in-frame clonotypes and omits some of them. This table has about 520,000 clones, over 75% appearing once. Sequencing was carried out using peripheral blood. The origin of this receptor is a human donor in a cohort sampled during active COVID-19. This chain uses TRBV7-2 with TRBJ1-1; TRBD1 is a possible D gene (5 bases). The DNA for the CDR3 is TGTGCCAGCAGCTTAGTAGTTCAGGGAGGCACTGAAGCTTTCTTT. As protein: CASSLVVQGGTEAFF. Full variable domain (missing parts from reference TRBV7-2 and TRBJ1-1): GAGVSQSPSNKVTEKGKDVELRCDPISGHTALYWYRQSLGQGLEFLIYFQGNSAPDKSGLPSDRFSAERTGGSVSTLTIQRTQQEDSAVYLCASSLVVQGGTEAFFGQGTRLTVV.